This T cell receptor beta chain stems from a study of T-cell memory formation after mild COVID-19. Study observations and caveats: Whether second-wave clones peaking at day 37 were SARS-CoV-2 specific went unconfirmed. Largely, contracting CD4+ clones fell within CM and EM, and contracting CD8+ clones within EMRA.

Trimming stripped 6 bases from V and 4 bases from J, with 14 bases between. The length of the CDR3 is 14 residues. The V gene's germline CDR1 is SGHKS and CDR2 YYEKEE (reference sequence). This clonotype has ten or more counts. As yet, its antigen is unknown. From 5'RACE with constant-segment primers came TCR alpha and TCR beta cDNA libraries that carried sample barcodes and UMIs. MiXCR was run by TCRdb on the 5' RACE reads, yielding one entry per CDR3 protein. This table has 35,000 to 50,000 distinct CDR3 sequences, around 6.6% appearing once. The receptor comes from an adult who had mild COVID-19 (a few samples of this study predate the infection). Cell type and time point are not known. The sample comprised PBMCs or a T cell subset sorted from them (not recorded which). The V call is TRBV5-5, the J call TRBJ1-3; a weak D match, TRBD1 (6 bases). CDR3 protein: CASTLGASGNTIYF. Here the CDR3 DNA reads TGTGCCAGCACCCTGGGGGCCTCCGGAAACACCATATATTTT.